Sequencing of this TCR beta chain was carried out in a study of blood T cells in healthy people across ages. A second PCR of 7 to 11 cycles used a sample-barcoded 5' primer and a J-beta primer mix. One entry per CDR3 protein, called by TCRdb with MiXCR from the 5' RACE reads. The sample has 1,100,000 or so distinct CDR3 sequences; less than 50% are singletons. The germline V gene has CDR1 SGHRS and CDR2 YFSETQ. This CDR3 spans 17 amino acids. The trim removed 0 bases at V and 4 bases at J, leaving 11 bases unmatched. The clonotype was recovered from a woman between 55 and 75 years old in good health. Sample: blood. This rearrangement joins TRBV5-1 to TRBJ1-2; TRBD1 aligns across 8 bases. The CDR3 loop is CASSLGVPGQDFYGYTF. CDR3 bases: TGCGCCAGCAGCTTGGGGGTCCCGGGACAGGATTTCTATGGCTACACCTTC.